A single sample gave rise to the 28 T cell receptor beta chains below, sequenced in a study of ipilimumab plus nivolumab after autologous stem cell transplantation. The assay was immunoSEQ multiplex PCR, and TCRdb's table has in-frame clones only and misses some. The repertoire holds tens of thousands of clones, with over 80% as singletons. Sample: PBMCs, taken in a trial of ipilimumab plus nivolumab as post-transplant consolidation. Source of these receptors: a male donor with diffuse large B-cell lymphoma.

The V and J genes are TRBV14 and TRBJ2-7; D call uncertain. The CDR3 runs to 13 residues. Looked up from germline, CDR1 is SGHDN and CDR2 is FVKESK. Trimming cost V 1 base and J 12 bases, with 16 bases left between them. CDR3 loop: CASSQARHGLRYF. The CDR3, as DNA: TGTGCCAGCAGCCAAGCTCGACACGGGTTGCGGTACTTC. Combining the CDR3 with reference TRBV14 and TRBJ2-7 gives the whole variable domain EAGVTQFPSHSVIEKGQTVTLRCDPISGHDNLYWYRRVMGKEIKFLLHFVKESKQDESGMPNNRFLAERTGGTYSTLKVQPAELEDSGVYFCASSQARHGLRYFGPGTRLTVT.

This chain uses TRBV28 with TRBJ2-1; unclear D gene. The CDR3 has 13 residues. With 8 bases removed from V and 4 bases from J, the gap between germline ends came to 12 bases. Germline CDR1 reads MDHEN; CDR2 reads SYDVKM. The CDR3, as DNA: TGTGCCAGCGTATCCCCCAGGTACAATGAGCAGTTCTTC. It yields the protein CASVSPRYNEQFF.

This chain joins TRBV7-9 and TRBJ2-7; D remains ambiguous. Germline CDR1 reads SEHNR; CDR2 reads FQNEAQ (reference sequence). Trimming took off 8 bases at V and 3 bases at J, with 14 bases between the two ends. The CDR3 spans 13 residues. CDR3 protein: CASGTTEDYEQYF. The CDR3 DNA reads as TGTGCCAGCGGAACGACGGAAGACTACGAGCAGTACTTC.

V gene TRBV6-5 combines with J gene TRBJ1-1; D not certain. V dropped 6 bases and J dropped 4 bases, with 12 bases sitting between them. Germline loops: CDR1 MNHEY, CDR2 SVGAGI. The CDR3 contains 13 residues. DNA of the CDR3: TGTGCCAGCAGAGTAAGGGCCCCCACTGAAGCTTTCTTT. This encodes CASRVRAPTEAFF.

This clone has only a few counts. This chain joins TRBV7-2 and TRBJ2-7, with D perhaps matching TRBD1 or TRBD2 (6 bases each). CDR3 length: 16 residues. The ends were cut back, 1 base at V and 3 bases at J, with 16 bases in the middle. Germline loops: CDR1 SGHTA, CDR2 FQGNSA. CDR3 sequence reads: CASSLEGGTGNYEQYF. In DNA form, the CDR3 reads TGTGCCAGCAGCTTAGAGGGGGGTACCGGAAACTACGAGCAGTACTTC.

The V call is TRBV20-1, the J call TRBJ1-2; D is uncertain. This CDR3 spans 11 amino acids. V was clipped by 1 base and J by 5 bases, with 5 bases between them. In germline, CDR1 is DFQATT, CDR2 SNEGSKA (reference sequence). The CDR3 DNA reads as TGCAGTGCTAGAGTTGAATATGGCTACACCTTC. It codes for CSARVEYGYTF.

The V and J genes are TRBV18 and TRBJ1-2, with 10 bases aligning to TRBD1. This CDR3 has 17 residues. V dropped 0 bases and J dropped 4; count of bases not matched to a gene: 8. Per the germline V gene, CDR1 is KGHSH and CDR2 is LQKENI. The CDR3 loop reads CASSPPSLGQGVYGYTF. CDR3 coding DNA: TGTGCCAGCTCACCACCCTCTCTCGGACAGGGGGTCTATGGCTACACCTTC.

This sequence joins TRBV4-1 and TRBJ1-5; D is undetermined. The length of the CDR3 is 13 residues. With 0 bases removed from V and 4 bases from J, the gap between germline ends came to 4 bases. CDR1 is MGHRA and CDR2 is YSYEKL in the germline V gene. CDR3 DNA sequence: TGCGCCAGCAGCCAAGATGGGAATCAGCCCCAGCATTTT. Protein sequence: CASSQDGNQPQHF.

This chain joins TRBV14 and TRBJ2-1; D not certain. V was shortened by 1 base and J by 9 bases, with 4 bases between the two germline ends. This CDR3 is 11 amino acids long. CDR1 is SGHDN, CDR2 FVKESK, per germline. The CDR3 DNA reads TGTGCCAGCAGCCAAGTAGTTGAGCAGTTCTTC. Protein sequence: CASSQVVEQFF. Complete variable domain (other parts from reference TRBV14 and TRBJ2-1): EAGVTQFPSHSVIEKGQTVTLRCDPISGHDNLYWYRRVMGKEIKFLLHFVKESKQDESGMPNNRFLAERTGGTYSTLKVQPAELEDSGVYFCASSQVVEQFFGPGTRLTVL.

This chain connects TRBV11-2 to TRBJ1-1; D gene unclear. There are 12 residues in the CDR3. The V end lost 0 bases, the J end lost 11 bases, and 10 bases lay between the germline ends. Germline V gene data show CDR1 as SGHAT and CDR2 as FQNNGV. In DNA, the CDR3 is TGTGCCAGCAGCTTAGAAAGGAGAAGGGCTTTCTTT. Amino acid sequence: CASSLERRRAFF.

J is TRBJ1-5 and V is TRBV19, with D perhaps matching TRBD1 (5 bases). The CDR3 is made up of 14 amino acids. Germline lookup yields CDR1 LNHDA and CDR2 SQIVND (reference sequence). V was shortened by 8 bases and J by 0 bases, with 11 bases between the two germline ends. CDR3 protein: CASGRGYSNQPQHF. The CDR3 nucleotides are TGTGCCAGTGGGAGGGGTTATAGCAATCAGCCCCAGCATTTT.

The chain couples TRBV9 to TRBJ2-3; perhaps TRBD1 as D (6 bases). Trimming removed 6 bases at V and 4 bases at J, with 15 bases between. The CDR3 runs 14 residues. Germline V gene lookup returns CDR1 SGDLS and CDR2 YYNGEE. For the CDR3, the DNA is TGTGCCAGCATTGAGGGGGATTTTGCAGATACGCAGTATTTT. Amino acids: CASIEGDFADTQYF.

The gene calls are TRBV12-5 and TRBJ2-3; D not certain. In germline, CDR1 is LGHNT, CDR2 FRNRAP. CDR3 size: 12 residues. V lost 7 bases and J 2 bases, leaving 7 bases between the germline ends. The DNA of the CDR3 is TGTGCTAGTGCTTTTTTCACAGATACGCAGTATTTT. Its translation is CASAFFTDTQYF.

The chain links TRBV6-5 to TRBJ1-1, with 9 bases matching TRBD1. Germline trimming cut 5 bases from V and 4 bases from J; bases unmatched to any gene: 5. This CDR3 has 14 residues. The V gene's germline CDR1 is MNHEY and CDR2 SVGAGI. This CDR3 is CASSGTGQGTEAFF. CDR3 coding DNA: TGTGCCAGCAGTGGGACAGGGCAGGGCACTGAAGCTTTCTTT.

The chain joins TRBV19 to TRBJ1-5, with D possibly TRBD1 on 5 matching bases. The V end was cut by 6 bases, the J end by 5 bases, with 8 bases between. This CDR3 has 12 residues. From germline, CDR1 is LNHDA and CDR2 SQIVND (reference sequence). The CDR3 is CASRGVDQPQHF. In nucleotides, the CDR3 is TGTGCCAGTAGGGGGGTTGATCAGCCCCAGCATTTT. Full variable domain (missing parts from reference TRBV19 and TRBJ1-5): DGGITQSPKYLFRKEGQNVTLSCEQNLNHDAMYWYRQDPGQGLRLIYYSQIVNDFQKGDIAEGYSVSREKKESFPLTVTSAQKNPTAFYLCASRGVDQPQHFGDGTRLSIL.

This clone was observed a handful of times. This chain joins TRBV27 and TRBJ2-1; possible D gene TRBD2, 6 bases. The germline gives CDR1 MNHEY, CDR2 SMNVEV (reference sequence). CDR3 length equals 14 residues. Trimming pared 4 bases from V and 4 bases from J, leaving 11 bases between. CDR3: CASSSSGGYNEQFF. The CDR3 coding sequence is TGTGCCAGCAGTTCTTCCGGGGGTTACAATGAGCAGTTCTTC.

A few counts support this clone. The CDR3 is CAISERGGIDGYTF. The CDR3 DNA follows: TGTGCCATCAGTGAACGGGGAGGAATAGATGGCTACACCTTC. This chain links TRBV10-3 with TRBJ1-2; D gene uncertain. V lost 3 bases, J lost 6 bases, and 14 bases lay in between. This CDR3 is 14 amino acids long. In germline, CDR1 is ENHRY, CDR2 SYGVKD.

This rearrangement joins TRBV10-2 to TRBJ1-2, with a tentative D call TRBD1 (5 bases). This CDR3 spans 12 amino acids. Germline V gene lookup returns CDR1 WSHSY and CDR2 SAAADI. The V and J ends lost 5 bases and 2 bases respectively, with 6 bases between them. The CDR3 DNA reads TGCGCCAGCAGTCAGGGAAACTATGGCTACACCTTC. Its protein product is CASSQGNYGYTF.

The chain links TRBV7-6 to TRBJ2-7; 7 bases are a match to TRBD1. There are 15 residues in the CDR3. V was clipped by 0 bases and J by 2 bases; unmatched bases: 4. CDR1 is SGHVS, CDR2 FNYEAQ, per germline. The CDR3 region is CASSLASDRAYEQYF. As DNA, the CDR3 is TGTGCCAGCAGCTTAGCCTCTGACAGGGCCTACGAGCAGTACTTC.

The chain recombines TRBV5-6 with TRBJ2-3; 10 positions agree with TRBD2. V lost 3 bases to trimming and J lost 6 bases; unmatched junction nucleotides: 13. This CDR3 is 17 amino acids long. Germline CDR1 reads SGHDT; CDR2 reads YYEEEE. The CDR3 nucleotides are TGTGCCAGCAGCTCGGCACTAGCGGGGAGGACCTTCGATACGCAGTATTTT. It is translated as CASSSALAGRTFDTQYF.

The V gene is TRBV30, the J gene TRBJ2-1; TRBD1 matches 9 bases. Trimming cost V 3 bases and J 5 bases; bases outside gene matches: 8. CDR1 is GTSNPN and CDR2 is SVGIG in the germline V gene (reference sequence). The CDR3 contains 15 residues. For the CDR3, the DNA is TGTGCCTGGAGCACAGGACAGGGGTATCACAATGAGCAGTTCTTC. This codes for CAWSTGQGYHNEQFF.

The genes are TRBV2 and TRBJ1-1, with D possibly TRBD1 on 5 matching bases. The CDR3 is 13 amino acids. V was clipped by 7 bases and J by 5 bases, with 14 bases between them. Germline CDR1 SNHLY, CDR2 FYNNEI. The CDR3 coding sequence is TGTGCCAGCACAAACAGGCAGGAGACTGAAGCTTTCTTT. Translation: CASTNRQETEAFF.

In nucleotides, the CDR3 is TGTGCCAGCAGCATGTCCCGGGACCCGGCCCATTGGCCCCAGCATTTT. Its protein product is CASSMSRDPAHWPQHF. The genes are TRBV21-1 and TRBJ1-5. TRBV21-1 is classified as a pseudogene. This CDR3 region has 16 residues.

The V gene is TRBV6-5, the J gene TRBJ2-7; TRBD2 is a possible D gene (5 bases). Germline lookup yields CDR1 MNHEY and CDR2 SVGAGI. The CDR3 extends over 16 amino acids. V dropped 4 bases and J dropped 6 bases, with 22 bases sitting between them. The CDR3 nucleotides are TGTGCCAGCAGTTTCAAAAACGTAGCAGAGCGGCGCGAGCAGTACTTC. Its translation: CASSFKNVAERREQYF.

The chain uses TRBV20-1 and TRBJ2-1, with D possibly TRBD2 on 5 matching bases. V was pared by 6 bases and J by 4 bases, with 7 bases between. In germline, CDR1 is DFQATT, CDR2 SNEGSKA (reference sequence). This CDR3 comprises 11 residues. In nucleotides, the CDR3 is TGCAGTGCGACGGGGTACAATGAGCAGTTCTTC. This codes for CSATGYNEQFF.

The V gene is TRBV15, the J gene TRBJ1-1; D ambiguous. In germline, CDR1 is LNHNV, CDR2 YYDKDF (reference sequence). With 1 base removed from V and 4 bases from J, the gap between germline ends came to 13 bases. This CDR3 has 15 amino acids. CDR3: CATSRGVGGSTEAFF. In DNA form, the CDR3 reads TGTGCCACCAGCAGAGGAGTGGGCGGGAGCACTGAAGCTTTCTTT.

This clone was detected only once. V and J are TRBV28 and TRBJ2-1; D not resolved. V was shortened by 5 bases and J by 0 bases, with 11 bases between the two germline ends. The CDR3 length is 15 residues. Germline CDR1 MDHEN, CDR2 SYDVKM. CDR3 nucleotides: TGTGCCAGCAGTCCCCGGCAGGCCTCCTACAATGAGCAGTTCTTC. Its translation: CASSPRQASYNEQFF.

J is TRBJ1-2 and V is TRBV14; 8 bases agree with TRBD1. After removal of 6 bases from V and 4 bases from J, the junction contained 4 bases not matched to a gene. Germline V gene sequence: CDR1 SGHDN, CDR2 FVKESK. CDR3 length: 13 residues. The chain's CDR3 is CASSRQGSYGYTF. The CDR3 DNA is TGTGCCAGCAGTCGACAGGGGTCCTATGGCTACACCTTC.